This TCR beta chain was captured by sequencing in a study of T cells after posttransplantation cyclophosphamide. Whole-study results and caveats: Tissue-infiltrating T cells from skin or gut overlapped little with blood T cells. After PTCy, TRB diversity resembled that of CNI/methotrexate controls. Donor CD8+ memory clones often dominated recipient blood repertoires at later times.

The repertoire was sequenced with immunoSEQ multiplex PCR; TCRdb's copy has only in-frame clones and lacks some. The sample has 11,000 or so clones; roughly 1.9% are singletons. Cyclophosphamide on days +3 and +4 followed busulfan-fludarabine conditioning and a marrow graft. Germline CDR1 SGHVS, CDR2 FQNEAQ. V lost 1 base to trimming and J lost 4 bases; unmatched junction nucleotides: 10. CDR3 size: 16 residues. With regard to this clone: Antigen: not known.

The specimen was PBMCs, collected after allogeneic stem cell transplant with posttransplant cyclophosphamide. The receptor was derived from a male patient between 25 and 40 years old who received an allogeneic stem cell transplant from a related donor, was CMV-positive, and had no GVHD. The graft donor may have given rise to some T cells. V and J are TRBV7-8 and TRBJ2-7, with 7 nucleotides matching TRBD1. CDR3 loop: CASSLGPRGTRYEQYF. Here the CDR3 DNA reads TGTGCCAGCAGCTTAGGTCCCAGGGGGACCCGATACGAGCAGTACTTC. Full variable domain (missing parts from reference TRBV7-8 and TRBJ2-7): GAGVSQSPRYKVAKRGQDVALRCDPISGHVSLFWYQQALGQGPEFLTYFQNEAQLDKSGLPSDRFFAERPEGSVSTLKIQRTQQEDSAVYLCASSLGPRGTRYEQYFGPGTRLTVT.